This T cell receptor (beta chain) emerged from a study of T cells in Graves' hyperthyroidism and ophthalmopathy. Regions amplified from RNA transcripts were the TCR beta CDR3 regions. The study used the HTBI primer set for a first-round RT-PCR of the TCR CDR3. TCRdb itself ran the multiplex PCR reads through MiXCR, one entry per CDR3 protein. The table has roughly 300,000 distinct CDR3 sequences, about 25% seen once. CDR3 length: 12 amino acids. The V end was cut by 0 bases, the J end by 8 bases, with 10 bases between. Germline CDR1 reads GTSNPN; CDR2 reads SVGIG (reference sequence). Sequencing was done on a sample of blood. The receptor was derived from a man between 35 and 55 years old with Graves' hyperthyroidism that later progressed to Graves' ophthalmopathy. The J gene is TRBJ1-1, the V gene TRBV30; no firm D call. The CDR3 coding sequence is TGTGCCTGGAGTGTATCGGTTTTAGAAGCTTTCTTT. Amino acids: CAWSVSVLEAFF.